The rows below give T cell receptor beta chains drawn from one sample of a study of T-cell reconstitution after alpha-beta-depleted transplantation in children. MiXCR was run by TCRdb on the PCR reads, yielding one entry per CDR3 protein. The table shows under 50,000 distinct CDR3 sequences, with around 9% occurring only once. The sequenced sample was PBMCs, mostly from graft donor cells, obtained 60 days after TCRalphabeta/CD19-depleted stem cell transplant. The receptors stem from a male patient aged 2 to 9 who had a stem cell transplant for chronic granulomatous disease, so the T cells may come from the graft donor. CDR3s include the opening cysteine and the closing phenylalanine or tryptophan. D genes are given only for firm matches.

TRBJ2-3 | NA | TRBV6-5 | CASSLRGETDTQYF
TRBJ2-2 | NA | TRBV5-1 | CASSPEGAGELFF
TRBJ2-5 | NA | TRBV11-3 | CASSLNGLDQETQYF
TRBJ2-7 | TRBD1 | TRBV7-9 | CASSHDRGQYEQYF
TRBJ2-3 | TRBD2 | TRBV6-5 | CASSKGRTSGGTDTQYF
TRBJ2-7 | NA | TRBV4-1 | CASTLQGGSGEQYF
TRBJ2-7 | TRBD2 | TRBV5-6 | CASSSILAGDLYEQYF
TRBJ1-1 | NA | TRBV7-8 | CASSLGHGGRDTEAFF
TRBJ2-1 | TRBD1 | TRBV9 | CASSLRGGTGDNEQFF
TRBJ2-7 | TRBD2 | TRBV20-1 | CSPTTPTGTRGHEQYF
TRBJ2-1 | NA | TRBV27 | CASTGSTYNEQFF
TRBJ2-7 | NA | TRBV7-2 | CASSLDLNSYEQYF
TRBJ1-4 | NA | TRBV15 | CATSRDRGNEKLFF
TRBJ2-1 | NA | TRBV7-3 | CASSKDSTNKQFF
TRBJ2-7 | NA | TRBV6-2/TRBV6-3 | CASSTTRSRYEQYF
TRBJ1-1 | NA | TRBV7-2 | CASSLDWGREAFF
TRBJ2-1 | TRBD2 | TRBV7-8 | CASSSRRLAYNEQFF
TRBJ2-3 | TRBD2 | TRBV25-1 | CASSPGLAAMDTQYF
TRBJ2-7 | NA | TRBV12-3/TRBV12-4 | CASSSWGAEYEQYF
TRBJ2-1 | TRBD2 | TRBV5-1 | CASSRGLAGGNEQFF
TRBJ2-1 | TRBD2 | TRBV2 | CATPSGSYNEQFF
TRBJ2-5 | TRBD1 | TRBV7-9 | CATMYRDSEQETQYF
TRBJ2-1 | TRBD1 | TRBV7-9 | CASSFFPATGSYNEQFF
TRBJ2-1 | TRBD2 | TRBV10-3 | CAISPGPPSGSSYNEQFF
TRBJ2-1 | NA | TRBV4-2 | CASSPGLVFYNEQFF
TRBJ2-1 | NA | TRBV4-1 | CASSQLQKYEQFF
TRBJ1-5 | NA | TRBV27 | CASSLKGHQPQHF
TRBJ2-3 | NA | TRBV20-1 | CSALRGPTADTQYF
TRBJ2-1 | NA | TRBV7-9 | CASSPLAVAYNEQFF
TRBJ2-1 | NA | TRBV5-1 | CASSLGAPNEQFF
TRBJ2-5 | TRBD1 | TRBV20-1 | CPKKKTGTGASSRETQYF
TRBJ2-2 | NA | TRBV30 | CAWSVPTRNTGELFF
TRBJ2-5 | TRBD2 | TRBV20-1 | CSASPLAGQETQYF
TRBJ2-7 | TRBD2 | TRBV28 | CASREGLAGGIYEQYF
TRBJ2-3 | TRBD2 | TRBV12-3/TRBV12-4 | CASSRRGGTDTQYF
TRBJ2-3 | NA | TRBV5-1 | CASSLGLAFSTDTQYF
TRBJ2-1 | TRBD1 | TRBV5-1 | CASSAGQGTYNEQFF
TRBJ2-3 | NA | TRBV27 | CASSPLAWGDTQYF
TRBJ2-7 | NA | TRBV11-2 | CASSFGLLTSYEQYF
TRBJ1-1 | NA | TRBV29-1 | CSVVGGRTEAFF
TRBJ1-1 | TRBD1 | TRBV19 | CASNQGALVTEAFF
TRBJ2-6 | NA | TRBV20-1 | CSAPPTVGVSGANVLTF
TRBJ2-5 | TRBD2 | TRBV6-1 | CASSEGTSGSGQTQYF
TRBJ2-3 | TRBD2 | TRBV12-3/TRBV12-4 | CASSRLAGAMTDTQYF
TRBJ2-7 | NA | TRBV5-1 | CASSLRGQYEQYF
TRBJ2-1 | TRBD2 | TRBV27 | CASRRTSARGNEQFF
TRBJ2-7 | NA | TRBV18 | CASSTPLGTIPYEQYF